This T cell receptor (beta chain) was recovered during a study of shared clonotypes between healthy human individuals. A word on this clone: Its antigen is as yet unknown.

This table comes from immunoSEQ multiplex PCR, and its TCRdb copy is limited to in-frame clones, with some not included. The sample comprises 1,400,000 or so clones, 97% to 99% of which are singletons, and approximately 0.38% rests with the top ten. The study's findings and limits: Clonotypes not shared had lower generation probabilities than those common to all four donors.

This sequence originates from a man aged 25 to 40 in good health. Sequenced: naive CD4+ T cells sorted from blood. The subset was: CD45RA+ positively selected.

The CDR3 DNA reads as TGTGCCAGCAGCTATCGGGCGAGACTCGGCGAGCAGTACTTC. Its translation is CASSYRARLGEQYF. The chain employs TRBV27 and TRBJ2-7; D is unresolved. The CDR3 contains 14 residues. The V gene's germline CDR1 is MNHEY and CDR2 SMNVEV (reference sequence). The ends were cut back, 6 bases at V and 6 bases at J, with 18 bases in the middle.